The 2 T cell receptor beta chains in this list originate from one sample, sequenced in a study of blood T cell repertoires in COVID-19. The repertoire was sequenced with immunoSEQ multiplex PCR; TCRdb's copy has only in-frame clones and lacks some. The table includes fewer than 150,000 clones, roughly 90% detected once. The sample comprised peripheral blood. The origin of the receptors is a man in his fifties with active or convalescent COVID-19.

The sample holds one count of this clone. The chain joins TRBV6-5 to TRBJ2-3; 9 bases fit TRBD2. The CDR3 consists of 13 residues. V lost 7 bases, J lost 9 bases, and 8 bases stayed unmatched. Germline values: CDR1 MNHEY, CDR2 SVGAGI. CDR3: CASKPGLATTQYF. The CDR3 DNA reads TGTGCCAGCAAACCGGGACTAGCTACGACGCAGTATTTT.

The chain joins TRBV5-1 to TRBJ2-6; the match to TRBD1 covers 9 bases. Germline assignment: CDR1 SGHRS and CDR2 YFSETQ. V trimming: 4 bases; J trimming: 2 bases; junction bases outside the gene matches: 7. CDR3 size: 17 residues. This CDR3 reads CASSPGTGRAGANVLTF. The CDR3 bases are TGCGCCAGCAGCCCCGGGACAGGGCGAGCTGGGGCCAACGTCCTGACTTTC.